These 9 T cell receptor beta chains were sequenced from one sample in a study of cytomegalovirus exposure and HLA in healthy donors. The PCR ran on 60 Vbeta and 13 Jbeta primers. Some clones are missing from TCRdb's copy, which holds only in-frame ones; the method was immunoSEQ multiplex PCR. The sample holds around 120,000 clones, 80% seen once. Sequencing used PBMCs. These receptor sequences come from a female donor in good health and CMV-seropositive.

The rearrangement joins TRBV7-3 to TRBJ2-3; 8 bases align to TRBD2. The CDR3 has 17 residues. From germline, CDR1 is SGHTA and CDR2 FQGTGA. Trimming removed 1 base from V and 7 bases from J; junction bases left unmatched: 13. Written as DNA, the CDR3 is TGTGCCAGCAGCTTAAACCCACTAACGGGGGGGCGCAATACGCAGTATTTT. Translating it yields CASSLNPLTGGRNTQYF.

The chain couples TRBV28 to TRBJ1-5, with TRBD1 identical over 7 bases. Germline V gene sequence: CDR1 MDHEN, CDR2 SYDVKM. The V and J ends lost 6 bases and 5 bases, in that order; junction bases with no gene match: 1. The CDR3 has 12 amino acids. Written as DNA, the CDR3 is TGTGCCAGCAGGACAGGGCATCAGCCCCAGCATTTT. Translation gives CASRTGHQPQHF.

The rearrangement links TRBV5-5 to TRBJ1-6; D gene ambiguous. Germline V gene data show CDR1 as SGHKS and CDR2 as YYEKEE (reference sequence). The CDR3 extends over 14 amino acids. Trimming shortened V by 0 bases and J by 10 bases, and 11 bases separated the two germline ends. Here the CDR3 reads CASSLDPSESPLHF. CDR3 in DNA: TGTGCCAGCAGCTTGGATCCCAGCGAGTCACCCCTCCACTTT.

V gene TRBV18 combines with J gene TRBJ2-1; D gene unclear. The V gene lost 6 bases and the J gene lost 0 bases, with 15 bases spanning the gap. From germline, CDR1 is KGHSH and CDR2 LQKENI. The CDR3 is 16 amino acids. CDR3: CASSPPVGRSYNEQFF. CDR3 coding DNA: TGTGCCAGCTCCCCTCCGGTCGGTCGCTCCTACAATGAGCAGTTCTTC.

This chain links TRBV5-8 with TRBJ1-5; D is ambiguous. Germline loops: CDR1 SGHTS, CDR2 YDEGEE. The CDR3 extends over 12 amino acids. Trimming took off 0 bases at V and 9 bases at J, with 7 bases between the two ends. The CDR3 region is CASSLGATPQHF. CDR3 DNA sequence: TGTGCCAGCAGCTTGGGGGCGACGCCCCAGCATTTT. Combining the CDR3 with reference TRBV5-8 and TRBJ1-5 gives the whole variable domain EAGVTQSPTHLIKTRGQQATLRCSPISGHTSVYWYQQALGLGLQFLLWYDEGEERNRGNFPPRFSGRQFPNYSSELNVNALELEDSALYLCASSLGATPQHFGDGTRLSIL.

Here the CDR3 DNA reads TGTGCCAGCAGTGAATCTTACAGGGGGGAACCCCTCCACTTT. Residues: CASSESYRGEPLHF. The V gene is TRBV25-1, the J gene TRBJ1-6; 8 bases match TRBD1. CDR1 and CDR2 (germline): MGHDK, SYGVNS. The CDR3 is 14 amino acids. J lost 12 bases, V lost 1 base, and 5 bases had no gene match.

This chain connects TRBV7-9 to TRBJ2-3; D is unclear. This CDR3 has 15 residues. The germline V gene has CDR1 SEHNR and CDR2 FQNEAQ (reference sequence). V was shortened by 1 base and J by 0 bases, with 8 bases between the two germline ends. The CDR3: CASSLGSGSTDTQYF. Written as DNA, the CDR3 is TGTGCCAGCAGCTTAGGGTCAGGTAGCACAGATACGCAGTATTTT.

The chain recombines TRBV9 with TRBJ2-1; possible D gene TRBD1, 5 bases. The CDR3 contains 13 residues. The germline V gene has CDR1 SGDLS and CDR2 YYNGEE. V lost 3 bases to trimming and J lost 6 bases, with 10 bases between them. The CDR3 DNA reads TGTGCCAGCAGCGCCCAACAGGTCAATGAGCAGTTCTTC. This encodes CASSAQQVNEQFF.

The V and J genes are TRBV7-6 and TRBJ2-5; a possible D gene is TRBD2 (7 bases). Germline V gene sequence: CDR1 SGHVS, CDR2 FNYEAQ. The V gene lost 7 bases and the J gene lost 4 bases, with 22 bases spanning the gap. The length of the CDR3 is 16 residues. The CDR3 is CASTPEEGGPGETQYF. The DNA of the CDR3 is TGTGCCAGCACCCCGGAGGAGGGGGGGCCTGGAGAGACCCAGTACTTC.